This TCR beta chain was sequenced during a study of a mutant IDH1 vaccine in newly diagnosed glioma. Profiling relied on immunoSEQ multiplex PCR, and the TCRdb table lists in-frame clones only, not all of them. The profile shows about 88,000 clones, more than 65% of them singletons. Germline CDR1 is MNHEY and CDR2 is SVGAGI. J gave up 4 bases and V 5 bases, and 7 bases lay outside the gene matches. The length of the CDR3 is 14 residues. The sample's time point: baseline, week 1 (first vaccination visit). Described treatment: pre-vaccination baseline after standard-of-care therapy. Sample: PBMCs, taken from a glioma patient treated with radiotherapy, temozolomide or both. This receptor was identified in a man in his forties with glioma. Some clones in this sample may be carry-over from other donors' samples. The chain couples TRBV6-5 to TRBJ1-2; TRBD1 matches 7 bases. CDR3 residues: CASSPGGKAYGYTF. CDR3 in DNA: TGTGCCAGCAGTCCAGGGGGGAAGGCCTATGGCTACACCTTC.